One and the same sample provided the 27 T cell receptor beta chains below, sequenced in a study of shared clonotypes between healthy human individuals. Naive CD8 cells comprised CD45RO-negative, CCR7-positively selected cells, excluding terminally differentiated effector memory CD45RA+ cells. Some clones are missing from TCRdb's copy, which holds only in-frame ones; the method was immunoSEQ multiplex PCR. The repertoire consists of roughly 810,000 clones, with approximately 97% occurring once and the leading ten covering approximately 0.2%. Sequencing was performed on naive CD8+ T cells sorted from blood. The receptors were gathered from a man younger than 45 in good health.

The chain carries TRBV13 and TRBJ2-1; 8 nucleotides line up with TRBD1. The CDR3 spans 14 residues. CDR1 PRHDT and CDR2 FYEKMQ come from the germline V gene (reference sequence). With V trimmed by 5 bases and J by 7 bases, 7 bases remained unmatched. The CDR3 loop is CASSPGQGSNEQFF. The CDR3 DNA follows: TGTGCCAGCAGCCCCGGACAGGGTTCTAATGAGCAGTTCTTC.

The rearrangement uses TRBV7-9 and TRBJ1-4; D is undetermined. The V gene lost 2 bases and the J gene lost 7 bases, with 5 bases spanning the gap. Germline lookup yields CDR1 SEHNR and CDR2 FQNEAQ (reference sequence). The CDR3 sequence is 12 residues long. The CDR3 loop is CASSLRVEKLFF. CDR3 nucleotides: TGTGCCAGCAGCTTACGGGTTGAAAAACTGTTTTTT.

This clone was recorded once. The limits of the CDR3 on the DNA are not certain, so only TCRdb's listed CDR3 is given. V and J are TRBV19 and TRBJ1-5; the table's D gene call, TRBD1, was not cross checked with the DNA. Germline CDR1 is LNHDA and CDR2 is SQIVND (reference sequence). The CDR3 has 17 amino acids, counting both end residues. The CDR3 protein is CARRDDRDTIAISPSIF.

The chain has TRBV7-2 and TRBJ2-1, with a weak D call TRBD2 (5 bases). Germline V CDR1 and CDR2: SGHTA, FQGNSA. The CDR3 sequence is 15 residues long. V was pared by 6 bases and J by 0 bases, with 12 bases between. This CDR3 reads CASRSDWGSYNEQFF. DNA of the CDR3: TGTGCCAGCAGATCGGACTGGGGCTCCTACAATGAGCAGTTCTTC.

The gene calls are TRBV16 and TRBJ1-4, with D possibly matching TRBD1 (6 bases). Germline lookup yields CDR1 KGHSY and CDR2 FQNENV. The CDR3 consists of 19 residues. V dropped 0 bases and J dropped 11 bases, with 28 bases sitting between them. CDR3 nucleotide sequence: TGTGCCAGCAGCCAATCCCTGAGGCAGGGGAAGAGAAGAGAAGAGAAACTGTTTTTT. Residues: CASSQSLRQGKRREEKLFF.

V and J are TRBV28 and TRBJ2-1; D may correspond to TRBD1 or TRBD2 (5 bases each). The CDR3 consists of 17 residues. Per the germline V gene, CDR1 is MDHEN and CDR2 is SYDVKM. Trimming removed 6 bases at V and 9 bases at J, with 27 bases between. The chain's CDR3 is CASRPGRGPHKKGEQFF. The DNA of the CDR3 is TGTGCCAGCAGACCCGGCCGGGGCCCGCATAAGAAAGGTGAGCAGTTCTTC.

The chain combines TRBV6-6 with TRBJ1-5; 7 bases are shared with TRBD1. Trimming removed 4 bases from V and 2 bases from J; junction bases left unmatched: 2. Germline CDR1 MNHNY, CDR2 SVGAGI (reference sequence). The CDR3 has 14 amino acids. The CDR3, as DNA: TGTGCCAGCAGTTCCGGGACAGGCAATCAGCCCCAGCATTTT. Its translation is CASSSGTGNQPQHF.

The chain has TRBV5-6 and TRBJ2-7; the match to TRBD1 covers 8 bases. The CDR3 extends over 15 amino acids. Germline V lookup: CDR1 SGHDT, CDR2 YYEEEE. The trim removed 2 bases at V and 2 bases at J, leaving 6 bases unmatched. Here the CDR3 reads CASSFGGRGPYEQYF. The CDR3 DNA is TGTGCCAGCAGCTTCGGCGGCAGGGGGCCCTACGAGCAGTACTTC.

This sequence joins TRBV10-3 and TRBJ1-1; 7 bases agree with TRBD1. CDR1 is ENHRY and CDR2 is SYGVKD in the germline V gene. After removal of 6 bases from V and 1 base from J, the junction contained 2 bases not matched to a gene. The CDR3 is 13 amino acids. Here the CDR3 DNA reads TGTGCCATCAGCGACAGGGCGAACACTGAAGCTTTCTTT. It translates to CAISDRANTEAFF.

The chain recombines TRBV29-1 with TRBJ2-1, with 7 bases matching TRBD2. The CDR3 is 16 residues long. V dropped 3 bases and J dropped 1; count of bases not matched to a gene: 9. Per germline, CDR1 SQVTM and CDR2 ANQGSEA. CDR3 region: CSVDSSASGSYNEQFF. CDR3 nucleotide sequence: TGCAGCGTTGATTCCTCGGCTAGCGGTTCCTACAATGAGCAGTTCTTC.

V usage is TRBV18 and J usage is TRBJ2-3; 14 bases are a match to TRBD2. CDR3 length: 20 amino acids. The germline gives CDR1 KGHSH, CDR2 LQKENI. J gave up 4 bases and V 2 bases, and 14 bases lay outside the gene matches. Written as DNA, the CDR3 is TGTGCCAGCTCACCATATCCGGGACTAGCGGGAGAGAAAGGCGCAGATACGCAGTATTTT. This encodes CASSPYPGLAGEKGADTQYF.

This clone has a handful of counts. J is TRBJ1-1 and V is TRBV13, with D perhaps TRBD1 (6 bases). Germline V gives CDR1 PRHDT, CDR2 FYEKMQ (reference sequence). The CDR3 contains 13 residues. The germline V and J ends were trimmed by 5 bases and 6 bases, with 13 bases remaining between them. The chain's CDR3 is CASSVLQGPEAFF. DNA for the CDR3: TGTGCCAGCAGCGTACTACAGGGCCCTGAAGCTTTCTTT. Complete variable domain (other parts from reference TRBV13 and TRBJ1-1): AAGVIQSPRHLIKEKRETATLKCYPIPRHDTVYWYQQGPGQDPQFLISFYEKMQSDKGSIPDRFSAQQFSDYHSELNMSSLELGDSALYFCASSVLQGPEAFFGQGTRLTVV.

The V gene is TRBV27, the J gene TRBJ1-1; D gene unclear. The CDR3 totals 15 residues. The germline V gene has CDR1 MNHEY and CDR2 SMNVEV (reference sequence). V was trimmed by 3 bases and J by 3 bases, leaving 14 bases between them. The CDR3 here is CASSFGPLEDTEAFF. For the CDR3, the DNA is TGTGCCAGCAGTTTTGGCCCTTTAGAGGACACTGAAGCTTTCTTT.

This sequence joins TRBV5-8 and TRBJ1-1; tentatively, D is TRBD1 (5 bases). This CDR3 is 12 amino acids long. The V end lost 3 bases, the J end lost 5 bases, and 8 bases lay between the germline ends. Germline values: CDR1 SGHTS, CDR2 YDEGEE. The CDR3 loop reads CASSSGGTEAFF. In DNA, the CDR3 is TGTGCCAGCAGCTCCGGGGGAACTGAAGCTTTCTTT.

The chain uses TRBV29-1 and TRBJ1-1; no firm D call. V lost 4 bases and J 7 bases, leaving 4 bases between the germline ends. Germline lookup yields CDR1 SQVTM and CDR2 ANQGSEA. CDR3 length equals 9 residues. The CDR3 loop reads CSVGGEAFF. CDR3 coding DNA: TGCAGCGTTGGGGGTGAAGCTTTCTTT.

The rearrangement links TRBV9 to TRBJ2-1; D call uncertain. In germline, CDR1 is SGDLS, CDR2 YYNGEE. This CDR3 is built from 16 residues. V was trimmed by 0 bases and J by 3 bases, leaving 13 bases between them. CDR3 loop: CASSVALGTLYNEQFF. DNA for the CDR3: TGTGCCAGCAGCGTAGCTCTGGGAACCCTCTACAATGAGCAGTTCTTC.

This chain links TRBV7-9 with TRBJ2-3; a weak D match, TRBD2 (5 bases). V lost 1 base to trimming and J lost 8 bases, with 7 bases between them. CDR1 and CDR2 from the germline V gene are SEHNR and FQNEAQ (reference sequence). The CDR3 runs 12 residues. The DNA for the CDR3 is TGTGCCAGCAGCTTAGGAGGAGGTACGCAGTATTTT. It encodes CASSLGGGTQYF.

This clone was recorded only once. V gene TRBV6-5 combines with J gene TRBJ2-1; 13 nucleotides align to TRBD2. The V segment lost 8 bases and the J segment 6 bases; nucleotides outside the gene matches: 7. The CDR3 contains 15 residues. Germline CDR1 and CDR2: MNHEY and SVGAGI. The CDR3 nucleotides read TGTGCCAGCTCCGTGGGACTAGCGGGATCCAATGAGCAGTTCTTC. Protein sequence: CASSVGLAGSNEQFF.

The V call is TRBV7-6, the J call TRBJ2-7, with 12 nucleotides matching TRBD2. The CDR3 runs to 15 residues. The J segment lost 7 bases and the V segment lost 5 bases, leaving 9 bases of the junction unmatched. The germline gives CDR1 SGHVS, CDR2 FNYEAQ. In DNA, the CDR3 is TGTGCCAGCAGCGAACGGACTAGCGGGACGGGAGAGCAGTACTTC. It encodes CASSERTSGTGEQYF.

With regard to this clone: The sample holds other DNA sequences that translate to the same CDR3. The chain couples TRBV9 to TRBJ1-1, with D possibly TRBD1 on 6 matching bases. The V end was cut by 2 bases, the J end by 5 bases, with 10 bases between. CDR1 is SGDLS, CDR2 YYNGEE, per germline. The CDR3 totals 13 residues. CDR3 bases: TGTGCCAGCAGCGTCGGGGGGCGGACTGAAGCTTTCTTT. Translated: CASSVGGRTEAFF.

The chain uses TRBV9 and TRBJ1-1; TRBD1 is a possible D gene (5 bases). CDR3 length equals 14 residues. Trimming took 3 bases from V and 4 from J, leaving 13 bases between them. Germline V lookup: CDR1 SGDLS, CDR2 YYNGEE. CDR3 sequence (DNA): TGTGCCAGCAGCGGCTGGCAGGGCAGCACTGAAGCTTTCTTT. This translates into CASSGWQGSTEAFF.

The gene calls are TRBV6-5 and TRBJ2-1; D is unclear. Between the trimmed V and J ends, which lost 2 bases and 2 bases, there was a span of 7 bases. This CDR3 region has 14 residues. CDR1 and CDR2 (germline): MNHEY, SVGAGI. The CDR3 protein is CASSYEQPYNEQFF. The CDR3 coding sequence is TGTGCCAGCAGTTACGAGCAGCCCTACAATGAGCAGTTCTTC.

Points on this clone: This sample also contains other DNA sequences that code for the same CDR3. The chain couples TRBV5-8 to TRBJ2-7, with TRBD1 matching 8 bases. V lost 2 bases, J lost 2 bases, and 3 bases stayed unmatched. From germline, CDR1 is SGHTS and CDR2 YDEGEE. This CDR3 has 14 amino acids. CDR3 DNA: TGTGCCAGCAGCTTCGGGACAGGAGCCTACGAGCAGTACTTC. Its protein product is CASSFGTGAYEQYF.

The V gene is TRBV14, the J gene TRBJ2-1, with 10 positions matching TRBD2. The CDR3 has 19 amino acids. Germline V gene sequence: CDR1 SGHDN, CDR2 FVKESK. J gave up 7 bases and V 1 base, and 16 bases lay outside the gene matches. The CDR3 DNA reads TGTGCCAGCAGCCAAGTCCTAATCGGAGCGGGAGGGCCAGGGAATGAGCAGTTCTTC. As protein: CASSQVLIGAGGPGNEQFF.

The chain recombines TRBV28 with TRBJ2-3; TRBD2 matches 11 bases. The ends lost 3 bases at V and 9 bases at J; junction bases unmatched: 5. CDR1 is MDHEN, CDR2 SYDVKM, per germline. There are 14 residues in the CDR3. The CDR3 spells CASSLGLAALTQYF. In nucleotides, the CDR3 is TGTGCCAGCAGTTTGGGACTAGCGGCTCTGACGCAGTATTTT.

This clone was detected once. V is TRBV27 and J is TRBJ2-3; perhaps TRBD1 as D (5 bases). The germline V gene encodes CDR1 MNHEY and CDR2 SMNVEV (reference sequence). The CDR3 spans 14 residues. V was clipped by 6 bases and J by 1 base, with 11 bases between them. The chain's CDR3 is CASSETRGTDTQYF. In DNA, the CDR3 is TGTGCCAGCAGCGAGACCAGGGGCACAGATACGCAGTATTTT.

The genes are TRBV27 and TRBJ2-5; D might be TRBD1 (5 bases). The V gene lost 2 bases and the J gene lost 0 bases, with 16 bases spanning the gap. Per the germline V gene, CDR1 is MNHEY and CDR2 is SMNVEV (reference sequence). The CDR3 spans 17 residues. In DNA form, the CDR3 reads TGTGCCAGCAGTTTAAGGGGTCGAATAGGGTACCAAGAGACCCAGTACTTC. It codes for CASSLRGRIGYQETQYF.